This T cell receptor (beta chain) came from a study of glioma-infiltrating T cells (dated by TCRdb to about 2016). About the investigation overall: Glioma tissue, non-neoplastic brain tissue and matched peripheral blood mononuclear cells were used as sources from which TCR alpha- and beta-chain repertoires were sequenced. To measure divergence between tissue and blood T-cell populations, each tissue-infiltrating repertoire was compared with the peripheral blood repertoire of the same patient. The paired cohort comprised three low-grade glioma patients, eight primary glioblastoma patients and three non-glioma patients contributing non-neoplastic brain tissue. The investigation overall reported the following: VJ-independent divergence between tissue and blood was lower than expected in non-neoplastic patients but higher than expected in all gliomas, particularly low-grade gliomas. Group comparisons were based on small numbers of patients: three non-neoplastic, three low-grade glioma and eight or nine glioblastoma patients. Very few CDR3 sequences were shared between tissue and blood, attributed to high CDR3 diversity and limited sampling.

Including cysteine and phenylalanine, the CDR3 has 13 amino acids. The sequence is cut down to CDR3 DNA, 39 bases in frame from base 1. The germline V gene supplies CDR1 MNHEY and CDR2 SVGAGI. TCR alpha and beta CDR3 regions were amplified with the iRepertoire nested amplicon-rescue multiplex PCR (arm-PCR) platform from RNA. For one-step reverse transcription and amplification, roughly 95-450 ng of tissue mRNA or PBMC total RNA was used as input. Following bead purification, Illumina adapters were added by a secondary multiplex PCR, and libraries between 200 and 400 bp were gel-purified. Demultiplexing relied on internal 6-nucleotide barcodes carried by the libraries. The libraries were sequenced on an Illumina MiSeq using 2x220 or 2x250 nucleotide paired-end reads. From the authors' description of their analysis: Paired reads were merged using FLASH 1.2.11 and aligned with BWA-MEM to the GRCh37 human genome, and TRA and TRB reads were then extracted. V and J assignment used an IMGT-derived reference of cassette sequences and CDR3 motifs that included pseudogenes. Reads were translated in three frames, and productive CDR3s were defined as those with a C...FGXG motif and no stop codons. Clonotypes were defined as unique combinations of V-J cassette pair and CDR3 amino acid sequence. Reads were filtered by Hamming distance, thresholded by each sample's sequence error rate in mapped regions. In TCRdb, the public reads were trimmed at Q25 with fastp and aligned with MiXCR, with productive beta chains retained. All rows with the same CDR3 protein become a single entry with the most common DNA and genes. The V and J calls and clone size come from TCRdb's table, not from the authors' own analysis. The sample profile shows about 140,000 distinct CDR3 sequences; roughly two fifths of them were found once. The ten largest make up around 18% of the sample.

Concerning this clonotype itself: Its target antigen remains unknown. Just one base apart from a much larger clone, this may be a read error.

The sequenced sample consisted of glioma tissue, nonneoplastic brain tissue, or PBMCs (not recorded which). This receptor was taken from a human donor with low-grade glioma or glioblastoma, undergoing nonglioma brain surgery, or in good health (not recorded which). The rearrangement combines TRBV6-5 with TRBJ1-6, with no confidently assigned D gene. The CDR3: CASKGGGNSPLNF. The sequence in DNA is TGTGCCTCGAAGGGAGGAGGAAATTCACCCCTCAACTTT.